This is a list of T cell receptor beta chains from one sample in a study of T-cell reconstitution after alpha-beta-depleted transplantation in children. TCRdb reanalysed the PCR reads using MiXCR and keeps one entry per CDR3 protein. The top ten hold under 35% of the sample, which has a few hundred thousand distinct CDR3 sequences, about 40% seen once. Source: PBMCs, taken before TCRalphabeta/CD19-depleted stem cell transplant. These receptor sequences come from a girl aged 2 to 9 with aplastic anemia, due to receive a stem cell transplant. The CDR3 runs from the conserved cysteine through the conserved F or W. Each record gives: CDR3 DNA, CDR3 protein, clone size, J gene, V gene, D gene. A D gene is named only where the DNA matches it firmly. Expanded clones are given a class, and other clones once, few, many or no size at all.

TGTGCCAGCAGGCCCCTGGGACAGGGAATAGGCTATGGCTACACCTTC | CASRPLGQGIGYGYTF | few | TRBJ1-2 | TRBV27 | TRBD1
TGTGCCAGCAGCTTAATATCTGTGGCTGCCGCCTTGAACACTGAAGCTTTCTTT | CASSLISVAAALNTEAFF | many | TRBJ1-1 | TRBV7-3 | NA
TGCAGTGCTACCCCTAAGTCAGGGGCTGGCTACACCTTC | CSATPKSGAGYTF | NA | TRBJ1-2 | TRBV20-1 | NA
TGTGCCAGCAGTGAATTGAGGGGGCGCCAGCAGACCCAGTACTTC | CASSELRGRQQTQYF | NA | TRBJ2-5 | TRBV6-1 | TRBD1
TGCAGTGCTGACGTAACGGGACGCATTTCGGAGACCCAGTACTTC | CSADVTGRISETQYF | NA | TRBJ2-5 | TRBV20-1 | NA
TGTGCCAGCAGCTTAGTAGCGGGGGATTCCAATGAGCAGTTCTTC | CASSLVAGDSNEQFF | NA | TRBJ2-1 | TRBV7-2 | TRBD2
TGTGCCAGCAGCCGGTCCGGCGGGTACGAGCAGTACTTC | CASSRSGGYEQYF | NA | TRBJ2-7 | TRBV7-3 | NA
TGCAGTGCTAGAGATGGGGGAGGCCACAATGAGCAGTTCTTC | CSARDGGGHNEQFF | NA | TRBJ2-1 | TRBV20-1 | NA
TGTGCCAGCAGTTATGGGGGCGGGGAGCTGTTTTTT | CASSYGGGELFF | many | TRBJ2-2 | TRBV6-5 | NA
TGCTGTGCTAGAGATATCAGGGGATCTCCTAGCACAGATACGCAGTATTTT | CCARDIRGSPSTDTQYF | NA | TRBJ2-3 | TRBV20-1 | NA
TGCAGCGTTGAAGATCGGGGGGCCACAGATACGCAGTATTTT | CSVEDRGATDTQYF | NA | TRBJ2-3 | TRBV29-1 | NA
TGTGCCAGCAGCCTTGGACTAGCGGGAGGGGACAATGAGCAGTTCTTC | CASSLGLAGGDNEQFF | many | TRBJ2-1 | TRBV28 | TRBD2
TGTGCCAGCAGTGATCCGGGACAGTCCGACACGCAGTATTTT | CASSDPGQSDTQYF | NA | TRBJ2-3 | TRBV25-1 | TRBD1
TGTGCCAGCAGCCCTTGGACCCAGGGTGACACTGAAGCTTTCTTT | CASSPWTQGDTEAFF | NA | TRBJ1-1 | TRBV9 | NA
TGTGCCAGCAGCTTAGAAGCGGGCCACAATGAGCAGTTCTTC | CASSLEAGHNEQFF | NA | TRBJ2-1 | TRBV7-3 | NA
TGTGCCAGCAGCCTACAGGGTTCCACTGAAGCTTTCTTT | CASSLQGSTEAFF | many | TRBJ1-1 | TRBV7-2 | NA
TGTGCCAGCAGCTTGGGACCGGCAACTAATGAAAAACTGTTTTTT | CASSLGPATNEKLFF | once | TRBJ1-4 | TRBV7-9 | NA
TGTGCCAGCAGTTCCAGGACTAGCGGAAGTAATGAGCAGTTCTTC | CASSSRTSGSNEQFF | NA | TRBJ2-1 | TRBV12-3/TRBV12-4 | TRBD2
TGTGCCATACCACCCAGCACAGATACGCAGTATTTT | CAIPPSTDTQYF | NA | TRBJ2-3 | TRBV12-3/TRBV12-4 | NA
TGCAGTGCTAGAGATCGGATAGCGGGCGGGACCGGGGAGCTGTTTTTT | CSARDRIAGGTGELFF | NA | TRBJ2-2 | TRBV20-1 | TRBD2
TGTGCCAGCAGCTTAGTAGGGGGTGGGTCCCTCCACTTT | CASSLVGGGSLHF | once | TRBJ1-6 | TRBV7-2 | NA
TGTGCCACCAGCAGAGAGGTAGCGGTGAACACCGGGGAGCTGTTTTTT | CATSREVAVNTGELFF | NA | TRBJ2-2 | TRBV15 | NA
TGCAGTGCTAGAGAACTCATAGCGGGAATCTCCTACGAGCAGTACTTC | CSARELIAGISYEQYF | NA | TRBJ2-7 | TRBV20-1 | TRBD2
TGCGCCAGCAGCTTGTTGGGACAGGGGGAGAACGAGCAGTACTTC | CASSLLGQGENEQYF | few | TRBJ2-7 | TRBV5-1 | TRBD1
TGCGCCAGCAGCTTGAGGACTGTTACCTACGAGCAGTACTTC | CASSLRTVTYEQYF | few | TRBJ2-7 | TRBV5-1 | NA